Listed here are 2 T cell receptor beta chains from one sample, sequenced in a study of CD8+CD57+ T cells in acquired aplastic anemia. Using genomic DNA as the template, TCR beta VDJ and CDR3 profiling was carried out. One entry per CDR3 protein, called by TCRdb with MiXCR from the reads. Of around 140,000 distinct CDR3 sequences in the sample, 35% to 50% are singletons; the top ten hold roughly 8.9%. The sample was sorted CD4+, CD8+, or CD8+CD57+ T cells (not recorded which) from PBMCs. All receptors come from a human donor in good health, serving as a control.

About this clonotype: A much larger clone differs by one base, so this may be a read error. The rearrangement links TRBV10-3 to TRBJ2-1, with 10 positions matching TRBD1. The germline V gene has CDR1 ENHRY and CDR2 SYGVKD. This CDR3 contains 14 residues. V trimming: 10 bases; J trimming: 8 bases; junction bases outside the gene matches: 11. The CDR3 here is CASGFGQGVDEQFF. The CDR3 bases are TGTGCCAGCGGTTTCGGACAGGGGGTCGATGAGCAGTTCTTC.

The chain recombines TRBV2 with TRBJ1-6; 7 nucleotides match TRBD1. This CDR3 spans 16 amino acids. V shed 6 bases and J 9 bases; nucleotides not matched to a gene: 14. Germline CDR1 reads SNHLY; CDR2 reads FYNNEI. CDR3 bases: TGTGCCAGCAGCCGGATACGGACAGGTCTTGGTTCACCCCTCCACTTT. It is translated as CASSRIRTGLGSPLHF.